This TCR beta chain was sequenced during a study of radiation and T cells in renal cell carcinoma. Profiling relied on immunoSEQ multiplex PCR, and the TCRdb table lists in-frame clones only, not all of them. The sample records 100,000 to 150,000 clones, approximately 85% being singletons. The time point was: blood 2 weeks post-SBRT. Described treatment: 15 Gy SBRT to primary tumor, nephrectomy 4 weeks later. Blood was sampled at baseline, 2 weeks and 4 weeks after SBRT. CDR1 is SNHLY and CDR2 is FYNNEI in the germline V gene. CDR3 size: 15 residues. Losses at the gene ends were 6 bases for V and 2 bases for J; bases not matched to a gene: 6.

Sequencing used blood, obtained from a patient whose treatment included radiotherapy and nephrectomy. The clonotype was recovered from a man aged 50 or older with renal cell carcinoma. V and J are TRBV2 and TRBJ2-3; 9 positions agree with TRBD1. The CDR3 here is CASSSRTGVTDTQYF. CDR3 DNA sequence: TGTGCCAGCAGCTCCCGGACAGGGGTCACAGATACGCAGTATTTT. The full variable domain, with the rest looked up from reference TRBV2 and TRBJ2-3, is EPEVTQTPSHQVTQMGQEVILRCVPISNHLYFYWYRQILGQKVEFLVSFYNNEISEKSEIFDDQFSVERPDGSNFTLKIRSTKLEDSAMYFCASSSRTGVTDTQYFGPGTRLTVL.